These 19 T cell receptor beta chains were all obtained from the same sample, sequenced in a study of vaccination and CD4 T cells after COVID-19 (dated by TCRdb to 2022 to 2024). These receptors have no known antigen. Library preparation employed PCR. Data came from an Illumina iSeq 100. TCR sequencing of DNA from cultured CD4+ T cells used the Oncomine TCR Beta short-read assay at the Johns Hopkins FTIC core. TCRdb itself trimmed the public reads at Q25 with fastp, ran MiXCR and retained productive beta chains. Each record represents a unique CDR3 protein, reported with the most common genes and DNA among its rows. This sample gives nearly 25,000 distinct CDR3 sequences in total; around 30% of them show up just once. Less than 4% of the sample lies in the top ten. The sample's time point label, decoded: late sampling 161 to 241 days after vaccination in three convalescent patients. The treatment or condition label for this specimen denotes: roughly ten-day PBMC culture with coronavirus spike peptide pools or control peptides (ViraFEST assay).

Sequenced here: CD4+ T cells from blood, cultured in vitro, sampled about 7 months after SARS-CoV-2 vaccination. The source is a human donor who had recovered from COVID-19.

J is TRBJ2-7 and V is TRBV28; D is unresolved. In germline, CDR1 is MDHEN, CDR2 SYDVKM. Trimming cost V 3 bases and J 0 bases, with 9 bases left between them. CDR3 length: 14 amino acids. The CDR3 bases are TGTGCCAGCAGTTTGGGCGGTTACTCCTACGAGCAGTACTTC. It codes for CASSLGGYSYEQYF.

The chain employs TRBV7-9 and TRBJ1-2; 7 nucleotides agree with TRBD1. V shed 3 bases, J shed 5 bases, and the junction held 3 bases outside the gene matches. The CDR3 length is 13 residues. Germline V gives CDR1 SEHNR, CDR2 FQNEAQ (reference sequence). The CDR3, as DNA: TGTGCCAGCAGCTTGGGGACAGATTATGGCTACACCTTC. Translated, it gives CASSLGTDYGYTF.

The gene calls are TRBV24-1 and TRBJ2-1, with D unclear. The V end lost 4 bases, the J end lost 7 bases, and 13 bases lay between the germline ends. The CDR3 is 14 amino acids. Germline CDR1 reads KGHDR; CDR2 reads SFDVKD. CDR3 amino acids: CATSETGGANEQFF. The CDR3, as DNA: TGTGCCACCAGTGAAACGGGCGGAGCTAATGAGCAGTTCTTC.

Only a few counts were recorded for this clonotype. The chain joins TRBV5-5 to TRBJ1-2; the D gene is possibly TRBD1 (5 bases). Germline CDR1 SGHKS, CDR2 YYEKEE (reference sequence). CDR3 length: 16 amino acids. The V end was cut by 4 bases, the J end by 8 bases, with 24 bases between. In DNA form, the CDR3 reads TGTGCCAGCAGCCCGCAAATCGGGGCGGGCGGGATCGGCTACACCTTC. Its translation: CASSPQIGAGGIGYTF.

This clonotype appeared a few times. V gene TRBV28 combines with J gene TRBJ2-5, with D maybe TRBD2 (7 bases). Trimming shortened V by 8 bases and J by 3 bases, and 13 bases separated the two germline ends. This CDR3 comprises 13 residues. Germline CDR1 MDHEN, CDR2 SYDVKM. The CDR3 sequence is CASWGGAEETQYF. The CDR3 DNA reads as TGTGCCAGCTGGGGGGGGGCGGAAGAGACCCAGTACTTC.

Relative to its sample, this clonotype is medium-sized (0.01 to 0.1%). The V gene is TRBV20-1, the J gene TRBJ2-5; 7 positions agree with TRBD1. V shed 6 bases, J shed 4 bases, and the junction held 14 bases outside the gene matches. The CDR3 contains 15 residues. Germline loops: CDR1 DFQATT, CDR2 SNEGSKA (reference sequence). The CDR3 sequence: CSAGPRQGVSETQYF. CDR3 DNA sequence: TGCAGTGCAGGGCCCAGGCAGGGGGTGTCAGAGACCCAGTACTTC.

Only a few counts were recorded for this clonotype. This chain joins TRBV6-1 and TRBJ2-5; D is undetermined. Trimming removed 5 bases at V and 4 bases at J, with 14 bases between. Germline V gene data show CDR1 as MNHNS and CDR2 as SASEGT. The CDR3 sequence is 14 residues long. This CDR3 reads CASSTDLRGETQYF. The CDR3 DNA reads as TGTGCCAGCAGTACCGACCTGAGAGGAGAGACCCAGTACTTC.

This clonotype was observed a handful of times. The rearrangement joins TRBV6-1 to TRBJ2-1, with TRBD1 as a possible D gene (6 bases). Trimming pared 7 bases from V and 10 bases from J, leaving 17 bases between. The CDR3 loop spans 13 amino acids. CDR1 and CDR2 (germline): MNHNS, SASEGT. CDR3 amino acids: CASNRVMAGEQFF. DNA of the CDR3: TGTGCCAGCAACAGGGTTATGGCCGGGGAGCAGTTCTTC.

This clonotype was counted only a few times. V is TRBV5-4 and J is TRBJ2-7; perhaps TRBD2 as D (6 bases). V was cut by 3 bases and J by 0 bases, with 7 bases left in between. Germline lookup yields CDR1 SGHNT and CDR2 YYREEE (reference sequence). The CDR3 length is 13 residues. CDR3 coding DNA: TGTGCCAGCAGCTCGGGGGACTCCTACGAGCAGTACTTC. As protein: CASSSGDSYEQYF.

The chain employs TRBV5-6 and TRBJ2-6; 7 bases fit TRBD2. Trimming took 3 bases from V and 0 from J; bases not matched to a gene: 0. The germline V gene has CDR1 SGHDT and CDR2 YYEEEE. The CDR3 consists of 15 residues. The CDR3 region is CASSWGGSGANVLTF. The CDR3 DNA follows: TGTGCCAGCAGCTGGGGGGGCTCTGGGGCCAACGTCCTGACTTTC.

This clonotype was detected a few times. CDR3 DNA: TGCGCCAGCAGCCAATCTCACCGAGGAGGAGATACGCAGTATTTT. This codes for CASSQSHRGGDTQYF. V usage is TRBV4-1 and J usage is TRBJ2-3, with D possibly being TRBD2 (5 bases). Germline assignment: CDR1 MGHRA and CDR2 YSYEKL. This CDR3 comprises 15 residues. Trimming stripped 2 bases from V and 5 bases from J, with 14 bases between.

This clonotype was observed a handful of times. The V gene is TRBV7-6, the J gene TRBJ2-1, with a possible D match to TRBD2 (5 bases). Per the germline V gene, CDR1 is SGHVS and CDR2 is FNYEAQ. The V end was cut by 5 bases, the J end by 2 bases, with 10 bases between. The CDR3 length is 14 residues. Here the CDR3 reads CASSEGWAYNEQFF. CDR3 in DNA: TGTGCCAGCAGCGAGGGTTGGGCCTACAATGAGCAGTTCTTC.

This clonotype occurred a few times. V gene TRBV7-2 combines with J gene TRBJ2-1; D is unclear. This CDR3 is built from 14 residues. The germline gives CDR1 SGHTA, CDR2 FQGNSA. The ends were cut back, 2 bases at V and 6 bases at J, with 11 bases in the middle. The CDR3 DNA follows: TGTGCCAGCAGCTTAATGGCCCTGGGCAATGAGCAGTTCTTC. This codes for CASSLMALGNEQFF.

The V call is TRBV19, the J call TRBJ1-2; 8 bases map to TRBD1. The CDR3 has 13 amino acids. From germline, CDR1 is LNHDA and CDR2 SQIVND (reference sequence). Trimming removed 7 bases from V and 4 bases from J; junction bases left unmatched: 5. This chain's CDR3 is CASTATGVYGYTF. The CDR3 DNA is TGTGCCAGTACCGCGACAGGGGTCTATGGCTACACCTTC.

By its share, this clonotype is medium-sized. The chain links TRBV6-1 to TRBJ2-3, with D perhaps TRBD2 (5 bases). Germline V gene lookup returns CDR1 MNHNS and CDR2 SASEGT. V was pared by 4 bases and J by 0 bases, with 8 bases between. The CDR3 runs 14 residues. Here the CDR3 DNA reads TGTGCCAGCAGTGGGCTAGCTAGCACAGATACGCAGTATTTT. This translates into CASSGLASTDTQYF.

The chain uses TRBV2 and TRBJ2-7; D is possibly TRBD2 (6 bases). The length of the CDR3 is 14 residues. Trimming cost V 5 bases and J 0 bases, with 11 bases left between them. Germline V gene sequence: CDR1 SNHLY, CDR2 FYNNEI. The CDR3 sequence is CASSLAVSSYEQYF. For the CDR3, the DNA is TGTGCCAGCAGTTTAGCGGTTAGCTCCTACGAGCAGTACTTC.

This clonotype was recorded a few times. V usage is TRBV20-1 and J usage is TRBJ2-5, with D perhaps being TRBD1 or TRBD2 (5 bases each). The CDR3 length is 11 residues. Germline-derived CDR1 and CDR2 are DFQATT and SNEGSKA (reference sequence). The CDR3, as DNA: TGCGGGGGAGTTCGTTCAGAGACCCAGTACTTC. Translating it yields CGGVRSETQYF.

The chain has TRBV20-1 and TRBJ1-2; tentative D call: TRBD1 (5 bases). Trimming took off 3 bases at V and 3 bases at J, with 14 bases between the two ends. CDR1 is DFQATT, CDR2 SNEGSKA, per germline (reference sequence). This CDR3 region has 14 residues. For the CDR3, the DNA is TGCAGTGCTAGGGGTCAGGGAATCCACTATGGCTACACCTTC. Encoded protein: CSARGQGIHYGYTF.

The chain employs TRBV7-9 and TRBJ1-2, with unresolved D. In germline, CDR1 is SEHNR, CDR2 FQNEAQ (reference sequence). CDR3 length equals 12 residues. V was trimmed by 5 bases and J by 6 bases, leaving 10 bases between them. The CDR3 loop reads CASSLEVHGYTF. CDR3 bases: TGTGCCAGCAGCCTGGAGGTGCATGGCTACACCTTC.